This is a list of T cell receptor beta chains from one sample in a study of blood T cell repertoires in COVID-19. Here immunoSEQ multiplex PCR was the method, and the copy in TCRdb shows in-frame clones only, minus some. The sample consists of nearly 250,000 clones, more than 75% of them appearing once. The sample comprised peripheral blood. The receptors here all came from a woman of 80 years or more with COVID-19, enrolled during active disease. Each CDR3 is given with its conserved first and last residue. A D gene is named only where the DNA matches it firmly. The size entry is marked missing in some rows and otherwise reads once, few, many or a size class.

D	size	V	J	CDR3	DNA
TRBD1	.	TRBV29-1	TRBJ1-2	CSVDFPGQPHGYTF	TGCAGCGTTGATTTTCCGGGACAGCCCCATGGCTACACCTTC
TRBD2	once	TRBV9	TRBJ2-4	CASSVGGSGGLLAKNIQYF	TGTGCCAGCAGCGTAGGGGGTAGCGGGGGCTTACTAGCCAAAAACATTCAGTACTTC
TRBD1	.	TRBV7-2	TRBJ1-1	CASSPSRGPETEAFF	TGTGCCAGCAGCCCAAGCAGGGGGCCAGAGACTGAAGCTTTCTTT
.	.	TRBV3-1/TRBV3-2	TRBJ1-2	CASSQGQRENKTYEHGYTF	TGTGCCAGCAGCCAAGGCCAGAGGGAAAACAAAACTTACGAGCATGGCTACACCTTC
.	.	TRBV6-4	TRBJ1-5	CASSPSHREMGQPQHF	TGTGCCAGCAGTCCTTCTCACAGGGAAATGGGTCAGCCCCAGCATTTT
.	.	TRBV11-2	TRBJ1-1	CASSSQGSNTEAFF	TGTGCCAGCAGCTCACAGGGTTCGAACACTGAAGCTTTCTTT
.	.	TRBV24-1	TRBJ1-2	CATSGPGLTNYGYTF	TGTGCCACCAGTGGTCCAGGCCTTACTAACTATGGCTACACCTTC
.	.	TRBV28	TRBJ1-2	CASTGSSIYGYTF	TGTGCCAGCACCGGTAGCTCCATCTATGGCTACACCTTC
TRBD1	.	TRBV5-1	TRBJ2-1	CASSLGRTGSNEQFF	TGCGCCAGCAGCCTAGGACGGACAGGGTCTAATGAGCAGTTCTTC
TRBD1	.	TRBV29-1	TRBJ1-1	CSVWDSPNTEAFF	TGCAGCGTTTGGGACAGCCCGAACACTGAAGCTTTCTTT
.	.	TRBV6-5	TRBJ1-2	CASSNDIGGYTF	TGTGCCAGCAGTAACGACATCGGAGGCTACACCTTC